The text below deals with one TCR beta chain. The antigen is unknown. This entry comes from a study of cytomegalovirus exposure and HLA in healthy donors. Notes on the study in general: In vitro work confirmed that a few CMV-associated chains recognize CMV antigens. TCR sequences were mostly rare, though some public TCRs occurred in many donors. Researchers counted around 150 TCR beta chains as cytomegalovirus-associated.

This CDR3 has 16 amino acids. While the first cohort had around 700 subjects, the donors belonged to the separate validation cohort of about 120 subjects. The repertoire was sequenced with immunoSEQ multiplex PCR; TCRdb's copy has only in-frame clones and lacks some. Of about 360,000 clones detected, 86% appear once; the ten largest clones hold around 0.8%. Sequenced: PBMCs. This rearrangement joins TRBV21-1 to TRBJ1-1; the D call in the table, TRBD1, was not verified against the DNA. TRBV21-1 is recorded as a pseudogene. This receptor was identified in a woman between 18 and 30 years old in good health and CMV-seronegative. The CDR3 DNA follows: TGTGCCAGCAGCAAGGGGGACAGGGGCCGACCTACTGAAGCTTTCTTT. Its translation is CASSKGDRGRPTEAFF.